The next 18 T cell receptor beta chains were all read from a single sample in a study of shared clonotypes between healthy human individuals. The repertoire was sequenced with immunoSEQ multiplex PCR; TCRdb's copy has only in-frame clones and lacks some. The table shows about 1 million clones, with approximately 76% occurring only once. Sequenced material: memory CD4+ T cells sorted from blood. Subset in this sample: CD45RA-negative fraction. Receptors were obtained from a man aged 18 to 30 in good health.

The rearrangement uses TRBV5-1 and TRBJ2-7; D gene ambiguous. Between the trimmed V and J ends, which lost 0 bases and 4 bases, there was a span of 11 bases. The germline V gene has CDR1 SGHRS and CDR2 YFSETQ. The CDR3 consists of 14 residues. CDR3 nucleotides: TGCGCCAGCAGCTTGGATGGCCCTCCGTACGAGCAGTACTTC. Translating it yields CASSLDGPPYEQYF.

This sequence joins TRBV2 and TRBJ1-1; D gene uncertain. Trimming shortened V by 6 bases and J by 1 base, and 9 bases separated the two germline ends. This CDR3 spans 13 amino acids. Looked up from germline, CDR1 is SNHLY and CDR2 is FYNNEI. In DNA form, the CDR3 reads TGTGCCAGCAGCGCAGAGACGAACACTGAAGCTTTCTTT. Its protein product is CASSAETNTEAFF.

V is TRBV5-6 and J is TRBJ2-7; a weak D match, TRBD2 (6 bases). Trimming removed 4 bases from V and 1 base from J, with 27 bases in between. Germline V gives CDR1 SGHDT, CDR2 YYEEEE. The CDR3 runs 19 residues. CDR3 DNA: TGTGCCAGCAGCCCGGAGGGTAGGGGAGTCGGGTTTGGGTCCTACGAGCAGTACTTC. Its protein product is CASSPEGRGVGFGSYEQYF. The full variable domain, completed using reference TRBV5-6 and TRBJ2-7, is DAGVTQSPTHLIKTRGQQVTLRCSPKSGHDTVSWYQQALGQGPQFIFQYYEEEERQRGNFPDRFSGHQFPNYSSELNVNALLLGDSALYLCASSPEGRGVGFGSYEQYFGPGTRLTVT.

This clone was detected a few times. The same CDR3 is also encoded by other DNA sequences in this sample. The rearrangement joins TRBV13 to TRBJ2-5, with D maybe TRBD1 (6 bases). The V end lost 3 bases, the J end lost 2 bases, and 10 bases lay between the germline ends. The CDR3 has 14 residues. Germline V gene sequence: CDR1 PRHDT, CDR2 FYEKMQ (reference sequence). CDR3 protein: CASSLGHTQETQYF. The CDR3 region has the DNA TGTGCCAGCAGCTTGGGACATACACAAGAGACCCAGTACTTC.

CDR3 sequence: CAWRQGHLNTEAFF. The CDR3 DNA sequence: TGTGCCTGGAGGCAGGGACATCTGAACACTGAAGCTTTCTTT. V gene TRBV30 combines with J gene TRBJ1-1; D possibly corresponds to TRBD1 (6 bases). V was pared by 3 bases and J by 0 bases, with 11 bases between. Looked up from germline, CDR1 is GTSNPN and CDR2 is SVGIG (reference sequence). This CDR3 comprises 14 residues.

The genes are TRBV6-5 and TRBJ2-3; D remains ambiguous. Germline CDR1 and CDR2: MNHEY and SVGAGI. The CDR3 length is 15 residues. The germline V and J ends were trimmed by 6 bases and 2 bases, with 15 bases remaining between them. In DNA, the CDR3 is TGTGCCAGCAGCCCAGAAAGACCTGACACAGATACGCAGTATTTT. Translating it yields CASSPERPDTDTQYF.

This clone was detected only a few times. This sequence joins TRBV25-1 and TRBJ1-1, with D possibly matching TRBD1 (5 bases). The germline V gene encodes CDR1 MGHDK and CDR2 SYGVNS. The V end lost 2 bases, the J end lost 1 base, and 8 bases lay between the germline ends. The CDR3 is 14 amino acids. The DNA of the CDR3 is TGTGCCAGCAGTGAACGAGGACAGAACACTGAAGCTTTCTTT. This sequence encodes CASSERGQNTEAFF.

The gene calls are TRBV6-5 and TRBJ2-7; D may be TRBD1 or TRBD2 (5 bases each). Germline values: CDR1 MNHEY, CDR2 SVGAGI. V dropped 5 bases and J dropped 2 bases, with 13 bases sitting between them. CDR3 length: 14 amino acids. For the CDR3, the DNA is TGTGCCAGCAGTCCGCCGGGACGGACCTACGAGCAGTACTTC. Translated, it gives CASSPPGRTYEQYF.

The CDR3 is CASSDPGQGRAEAFF. CDR3 in DNA: TGTGCCAGCAGTGATCCGGGACAGGGAAGGGCTGAAGCTTTCTTT. This chain connects TRBV25-1 to TRBJ1-1; 9 nucleotides line up with TRBD1. This CDR3 is 15 amino acids long. The germline V gene encodes CDR1 MGHDK and CDR2 SYGVNS. V dropped 3 bases and J dropped 6; count of bases not matched to a gene: 8.

The V call is TRBV9, the J call TRBJ1-1, with a weak D call TRBD1 (6 bases). The CDR3 is made up of 15 amino acids. The germline V gene has CDR1 SGDLS and CDR2 YYNGEE. V lost 3 bases and J lost 1, with 13 bases in between. The CDR3 here is CASSGNRAGNTEAFF. The CDR3, as DNA: TGTGCCAGCAGCGGGAACAGGGCCGGGAACACTGAAGCTTTCTTT.

The chain has TRBV5-5 and TRBJ2-1; 10 nucleotides align to TRBD2. This CDR3 contains 18 residues. In germline, CDR1 is SGHKS, CDR2 YYEKEE (reference sequence). Germline trimming cut 2 bases from V and 4 bases from J; bases unmatched to any gene: 12. This chain's CDR3 is CASSLVLAGGQRYNEQFF. In nucleotides, the CDR3 is TGTGCCAGCAGCTTAGTGTTAGCGGGAGGACAACGATACAATGAGCAGTTCTTC.

This chain joins TRBV4-3 and TRBJ1-3; D is uncertain. This CDR3 contains 16 residues. The V gene's germline CDR1 is LGHNA and CDR2 YSLEER. Trimming cost V 0 bases and J 0 bases, with 9 bases left between them. The CDR3 DNA sequence: TGCGCCAGCAGCCAAGATGCCCGGTCCTCTGGAAACACCATATATTTT. Translated, it gives CASSQDARSSGNTIYF.

V usage is TRBV7-6 and J usage is TRBJ2-7, with 7 bases lining up with TRBD2. Per the germline V gene, CDR1 is SGHVS and CDR2 is FNYEAQ. V was pared by 3 bases and J by 2 bases, with 13 bases of the junction left unmatched. The CDR3 extends over 17 amino acids. CDR3 DNA sequence: TGTGCCAGCAGCTTGGGCGGGTCCAGCCGGGAGGCCTACGAGCAGTACTTC. This codes for CASSLGGSSREAYEQYF.

The table lists this clone with a few counts. This chain connects TRBV11-2 to TRBJ1-3; D is possibly TRBD1 (5 bases). CDR1 is SGHAT, CDR2 FQNNGV, per germline. V was trimmed by 3 bases and J by 0 bases, leaving 12 bases between them. The CDR3 has 16 amino acids. The CDR3 sequence: CASSFGTVSSGNTIYF. The CDR3 coding sequence is TGTGCCAGCAGCTTTGGGACGGTCTCCTCTGGAAACACCATATATTTT. Using reference TRBV11-2 and TRBJ1-3 for the parts outside the CDR3, the full variable domain is EAGVAQSPRYKIIEKRQSVAFWCNPISGHATLYWYQQILGQGPKLLIQFQNNGVVDDSQLPKDRFSAERLKGVDSTLKIQPAKLEDSAVYLCASSFGTVSSGNTIYFGEGSWLTVV.

The V call is TRBV30, the J call TRBJ2-3; no clear D gene. This CDR3 spans 14 amino acids. The V end lost 2 bases, the J end lost 3 bases, and 12 bases lay between the germline ends. Germline V gene data show CDR1 as GTSNPN and CDR2 as SVGIG (reference sequence). The CDR3, as DNA: TGTGCCTGGAGTCGAATAACCATTACAGATACGCAGTATTTT. This gives the protein CAWSRITITDTQYF.

The rearrangement links TRBV9 to TRBJ1-1; 8 nucleotides line up with TRBD1. This CDR3 comprises 15 residues. Germline V gives CDR1 SGDLS, CDR2 YYNGEE. J lost 8 bases, V lost 4 bases, and 13 bases had no gene match. The CDR3 sequence is CASSPQGTGWSEAFF. DNA of the CDR3: TGTGCCAGCAGCCCCCAAGGGACAGGTTGGTCGGAAGCTTTCTTT.

The chain carries TRBV10-1 and TRBJ2-3; D remains ambiguous. Trimming pared 3 bases from V and 10 bases from J, leaving 14 bases between. The CDR3 is made up of 13 amino acids. The germline V gene encodes CDR1 WNHNN and CDR2 SYGVQD (reference sequence). This chain's CDR3 is CASSDGGPGSQYF. The DNA for the CDR3 is TGCGCCAGCAGTGATGGCGGTCCCGGATCGCAGTATTTT.

This clone was seen a single time. The J gene is TRBJ2-7, the V gene TRBV30; D not resolved. Germline V gene data show CDR1 as GTSNPN and CDR2 as SVGIG (reference sequence). Trimming took off 0 bases at V and 0 bases at J, with 9 bases between the two ends. The CDR3 runs 14 residues. The CDR3 here is CAWSVDRGSYEQYF. The DNA of the CDR3 is TGTGCCTGGAGTGTTGACCGCGGCTCCTACGAGCAGTACTTC.